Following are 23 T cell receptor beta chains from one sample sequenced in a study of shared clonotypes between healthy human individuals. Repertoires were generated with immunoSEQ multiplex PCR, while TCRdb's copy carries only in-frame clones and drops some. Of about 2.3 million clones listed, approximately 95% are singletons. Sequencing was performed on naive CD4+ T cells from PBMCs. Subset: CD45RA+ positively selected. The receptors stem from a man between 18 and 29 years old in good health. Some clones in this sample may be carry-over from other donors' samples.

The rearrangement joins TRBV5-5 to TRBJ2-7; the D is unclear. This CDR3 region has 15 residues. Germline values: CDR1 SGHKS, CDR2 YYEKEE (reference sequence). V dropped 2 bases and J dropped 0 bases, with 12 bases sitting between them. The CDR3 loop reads CASSFGPLSSYEQYF. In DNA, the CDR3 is TGTGCCAGCAGCTTTGGTCCCTTAAGCTCCTACGAGCAGTACTTC.

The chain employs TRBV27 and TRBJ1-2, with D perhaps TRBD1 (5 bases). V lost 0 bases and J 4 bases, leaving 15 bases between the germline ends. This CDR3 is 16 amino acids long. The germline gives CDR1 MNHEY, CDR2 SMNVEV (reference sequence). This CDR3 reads CASSLSNDRRGYGYTF. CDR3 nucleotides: TGTGCCAGCAGTTTATCGAATGACAGAAGAGGCTATGGCTACACCTTC.

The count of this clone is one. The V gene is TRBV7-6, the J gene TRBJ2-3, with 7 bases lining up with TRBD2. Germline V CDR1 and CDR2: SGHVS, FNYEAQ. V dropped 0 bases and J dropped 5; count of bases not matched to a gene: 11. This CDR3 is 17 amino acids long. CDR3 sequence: CASSLAYAGRKRDTQYF. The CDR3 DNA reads TGTGCCAGCAGCTTAGCGTATGCCGGGAGGAAGAGAGATACGCAGTATTTT.

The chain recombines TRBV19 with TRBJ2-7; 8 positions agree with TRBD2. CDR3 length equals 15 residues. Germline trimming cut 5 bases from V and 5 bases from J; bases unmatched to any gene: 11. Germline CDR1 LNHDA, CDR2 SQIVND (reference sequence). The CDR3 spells CASSQPPGLENEQYF. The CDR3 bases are TGTGCCAGTAGTCAGCCACCGGGACTAGAGAACGAGCAGTACTTC.

Written as DNA, the CDR3 is TGCGCCAGCAGCCTGAGCCAGATCTACAATGAGCAGTTCTTC. Protein: CASSLSQIYNEQFF. V is TRBV5-1 and J is TRBJ2-1; D is unclear. The CDR3 runs 14 residues. Per the germline V gene, CDR1 is SGHRS and CDR2 is YFSETQ. V lost 4 bases to trimming and J lost 3 bases, with 11 bases between them.

The CDR3 sequence is CASSLPGQIQETQYF. CDR3 coding DNA: TGCGCCAGCAGTTTACCGGGACAGATCCAAGAGACCCAGTACTTC. The chain carries TRBV5-1 and TRBJ2-5, with 7 nucleotides matching TRBD1. Germline CDR1 and CDR2: SGHRS and YFSETQ. Trimming took 5 bases from V and 1 from J; bases not matched to a gene: 8. The CDR3 runs to 15 residues.

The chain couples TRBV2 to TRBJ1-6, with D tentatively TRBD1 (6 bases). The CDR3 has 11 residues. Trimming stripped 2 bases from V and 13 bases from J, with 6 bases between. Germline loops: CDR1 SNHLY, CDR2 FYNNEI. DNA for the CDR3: TGTGCCAGCAGTGAAACAGGGCCCCTCCACTTT. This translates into CASSETGPLHF.

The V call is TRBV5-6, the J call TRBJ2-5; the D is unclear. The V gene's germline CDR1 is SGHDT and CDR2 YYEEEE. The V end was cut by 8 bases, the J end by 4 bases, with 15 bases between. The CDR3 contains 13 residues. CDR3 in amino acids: CASSSGLRETQYF. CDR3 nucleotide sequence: TGTGCCAGTAGTTCAGGCTTGAGAGAGACCCAGTACTTC. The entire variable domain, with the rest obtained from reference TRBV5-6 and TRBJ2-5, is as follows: DAGVTQSPTHLIKTRGQQVTLRCSPKSGHDTVSWYQQALGQGPQFIFQYYEEEERQRGNFPDRFSGHQFPNYSSELNVNALLLGDSALYLCASSSGLRETQYFGPGTRLLVL.

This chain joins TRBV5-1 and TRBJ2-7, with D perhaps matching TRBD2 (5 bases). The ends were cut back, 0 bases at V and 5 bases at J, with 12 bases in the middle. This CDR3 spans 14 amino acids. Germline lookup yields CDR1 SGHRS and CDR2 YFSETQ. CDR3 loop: CASSLEGQRDEQYF. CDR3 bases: TGCGCCAGCAGCTTGGAGGGTCAGAGGGACGAGCAGTACTTC.

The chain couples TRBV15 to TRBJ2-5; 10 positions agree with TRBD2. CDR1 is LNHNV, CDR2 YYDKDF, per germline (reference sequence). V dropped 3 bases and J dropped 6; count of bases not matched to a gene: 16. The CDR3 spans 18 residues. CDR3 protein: CATSSLLAGAPSVQTQYF. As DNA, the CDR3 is TGTGCCACCAGCAGCCTTCTAGCGGGGGCGCCCAGTGTGCAGACCCAGTACTTC.

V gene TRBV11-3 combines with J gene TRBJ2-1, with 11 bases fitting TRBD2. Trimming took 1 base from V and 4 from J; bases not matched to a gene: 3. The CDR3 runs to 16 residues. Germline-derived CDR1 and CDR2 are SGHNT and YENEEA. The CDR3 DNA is TGTGCCAGCAGCTTAGGGGCTAGCGGGGGGTACAATGAGCAGTTCTTC. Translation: CASSLGASGGYNEQFF.

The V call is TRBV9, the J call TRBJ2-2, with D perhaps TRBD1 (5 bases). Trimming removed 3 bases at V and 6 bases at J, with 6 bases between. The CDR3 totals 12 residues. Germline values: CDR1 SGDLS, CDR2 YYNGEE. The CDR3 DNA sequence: TGTGCCAGCAGCGGACAGCCCGGGGAGCTGTTTTTT. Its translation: CASSGQPGELFF. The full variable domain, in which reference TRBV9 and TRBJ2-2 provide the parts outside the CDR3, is DSGVTQTPKHLITATGQRVTLRCSPRSGDLSVYWYQQSLDQGLQFLIQYYNGEERAKGNILERFSAQQFPDLHSELNLSSLELGDSALYFCASSGQPGELFFGEGSRLTVL.

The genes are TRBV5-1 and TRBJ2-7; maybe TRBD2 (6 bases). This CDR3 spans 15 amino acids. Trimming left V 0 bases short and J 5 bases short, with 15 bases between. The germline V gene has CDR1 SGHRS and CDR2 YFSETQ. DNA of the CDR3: TGCGCCAGCAGCTTGGTGGGGGGTTTCAGCGACGAGCAGTACTTC. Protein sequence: CASSLVGGFSDEQYF.

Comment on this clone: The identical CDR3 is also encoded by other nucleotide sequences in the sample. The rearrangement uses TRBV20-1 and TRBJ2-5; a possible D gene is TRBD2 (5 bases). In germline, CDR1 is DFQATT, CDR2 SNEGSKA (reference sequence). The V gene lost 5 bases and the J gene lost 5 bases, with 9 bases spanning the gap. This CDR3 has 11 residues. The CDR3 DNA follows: TGCAGTGCTTCCACGGGGGAGACCCAGTACTTC. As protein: CSASTGETQYF.

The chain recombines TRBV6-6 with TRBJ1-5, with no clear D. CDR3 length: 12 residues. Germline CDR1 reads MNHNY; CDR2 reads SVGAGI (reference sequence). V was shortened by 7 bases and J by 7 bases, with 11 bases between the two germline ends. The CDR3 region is CASTDGEQPQHF. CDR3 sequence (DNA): TGTGCCAGCACCGACGGGGAGCAGCCCCAGCATTTT.

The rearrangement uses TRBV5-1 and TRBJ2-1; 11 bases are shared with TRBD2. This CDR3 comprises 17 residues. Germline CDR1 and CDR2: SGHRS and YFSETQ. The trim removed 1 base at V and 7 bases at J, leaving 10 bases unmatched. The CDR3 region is CASSLFTSGSFMNEQFF. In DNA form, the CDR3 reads TGCGCCAGCAGCTTGTTTACTAGCGGGAGTTTTATGAATGAGCAGTTCTTC.

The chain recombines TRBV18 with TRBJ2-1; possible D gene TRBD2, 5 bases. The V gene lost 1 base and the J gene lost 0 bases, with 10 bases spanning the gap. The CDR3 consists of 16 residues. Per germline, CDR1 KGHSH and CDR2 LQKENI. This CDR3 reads CASSPLPLGSYNEQFF. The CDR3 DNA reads TGTGCCAGCTCACCACTGCCACTAGGCTCCTACAATGAGCAGTTCTTC. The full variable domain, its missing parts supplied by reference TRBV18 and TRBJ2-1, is NAGVMQNPRHLVRRRGQEARLRCSPMKGHSHVYWYRQLPEEGLKFMVYLQKENIIDESGMPKERFSAEFPKEGPSILRIQQVVRGDSAAYFCASSPLPLGSYNEQFFGPGTRLTVL.

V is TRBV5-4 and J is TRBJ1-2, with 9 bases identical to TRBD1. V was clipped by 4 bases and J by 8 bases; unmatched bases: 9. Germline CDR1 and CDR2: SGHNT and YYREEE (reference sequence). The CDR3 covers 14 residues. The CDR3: CASSARDRAAGYTF. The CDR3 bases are TGTGCCAGCAGCGCCCGGGACAGGGCGGCCGGCTACACCTTC.

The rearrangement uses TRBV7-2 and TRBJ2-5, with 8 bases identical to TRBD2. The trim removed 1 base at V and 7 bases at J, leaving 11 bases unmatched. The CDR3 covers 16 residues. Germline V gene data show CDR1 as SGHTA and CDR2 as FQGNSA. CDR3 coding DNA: TGTGCCAGCAGCTTAGTCTGGCTAGCGGGCGGCGGGACCCAGTACTTC. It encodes CASSLVWLAGGGTQYF.

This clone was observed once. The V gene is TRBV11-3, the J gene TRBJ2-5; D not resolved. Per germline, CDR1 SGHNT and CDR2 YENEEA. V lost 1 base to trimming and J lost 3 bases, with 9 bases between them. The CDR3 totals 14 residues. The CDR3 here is CASSLGSSEETQYF. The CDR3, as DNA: TGTGCCAGCAGCTTAGGCAGCAGCGAAGAGACCCAGTACTTC.

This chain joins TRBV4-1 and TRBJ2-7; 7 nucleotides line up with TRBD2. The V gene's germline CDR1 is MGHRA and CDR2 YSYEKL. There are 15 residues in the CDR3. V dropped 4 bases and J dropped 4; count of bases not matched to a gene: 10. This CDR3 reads CASSPIGLAEYEQYF. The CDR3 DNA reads TGCGCCAGCAGCCCCATTGGGCTAGCGGAGTACGAGCAGTACTTC.

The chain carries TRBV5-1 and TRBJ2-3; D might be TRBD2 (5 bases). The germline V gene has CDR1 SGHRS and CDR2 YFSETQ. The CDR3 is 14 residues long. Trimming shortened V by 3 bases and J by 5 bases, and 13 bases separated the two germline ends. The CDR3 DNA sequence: TGCGCCAGCAGCTCGGGGAGTCATCAAGATACGCAGTATTTT. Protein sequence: CASSSGSHQDTQYF.

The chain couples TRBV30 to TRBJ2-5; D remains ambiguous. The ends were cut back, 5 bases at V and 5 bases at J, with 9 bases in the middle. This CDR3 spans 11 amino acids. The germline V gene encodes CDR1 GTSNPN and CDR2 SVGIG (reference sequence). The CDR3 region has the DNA TGTGCCTGGGGGCCGCGGGAGACCCAGTACTTC. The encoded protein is CAWGPRETQYF.